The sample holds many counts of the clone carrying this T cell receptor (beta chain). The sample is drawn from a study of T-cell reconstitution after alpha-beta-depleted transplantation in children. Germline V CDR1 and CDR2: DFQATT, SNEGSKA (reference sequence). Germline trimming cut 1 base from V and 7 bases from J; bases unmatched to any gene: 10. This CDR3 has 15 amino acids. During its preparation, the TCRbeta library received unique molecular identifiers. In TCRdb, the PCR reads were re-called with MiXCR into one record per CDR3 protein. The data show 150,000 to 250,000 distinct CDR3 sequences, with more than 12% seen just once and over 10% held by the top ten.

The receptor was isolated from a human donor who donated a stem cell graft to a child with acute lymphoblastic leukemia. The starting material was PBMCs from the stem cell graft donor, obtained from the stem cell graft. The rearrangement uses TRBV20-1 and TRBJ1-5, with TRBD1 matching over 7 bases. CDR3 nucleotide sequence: TGCAGTGCTAGAGGACAGGGTTTGCTTCTCCAGCCCCAGCATTTT. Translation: CSARGQGLLLQPQHF.